Listed below are T cell receptor beta chains from one sample, sequenced in a study of cytomegalovirus exposure and HLA in healthy donors. The method was immunoSEQ multiplex PCR; TCRdb's version includes in-frame clones alone and lacks a portion of them. This sample yields 110,000 or so clones, of which over 65% are seen a single time; approximately 8% belongs to the top ten. Sequenced: PBMCs. The receptors stem from a man aged 40-49 years in good health and CMV-seropositive. Both conserved end residues are part of each CDR3. Each record gives: J gene, V gene, D gene, clone size, CDR3 protein, CDR3 DNA. The D gene is left open where the match is weak. Expanded clones get a size class; other rows say once, few or many, or leave the size out.

j_gene: TRBJ2-7
v_gene: TRBV18
d_gene: -
abundance: -
CDR3aa: CASSRYMTGEDEQYF
CDR3nt: TGTGCCAGCTCCCGCTACATGACGGGGGAGGACGAGCAGTACTTC

j_gene: TRBJ1-6
v_gene: TRBV2
d_gene: TRBD1
abundance: -
CDR3aa: CATGEQGPTPLHF
CDR3nt: TGTGCCACCGGGGAACAGGGGCCAACACCCCTCCACTTT

j_gene: TRBJ2-1
v_gene: TRBV30
d_gene: TRBD1
abundance: -
CDR3aa: CAWSPTGISYNEQFF
CDR3nt: TGTGCCTGGAGCCCGACAGGGATCTCCTACAATGAGCAGTTCTTC

j_gene: TRBJ2-5
v_gene: TRBV5-8
d_gene: TRBD2
abundance: -
CDR3aa: CASSLAGGAVYRETQYF
CDR3nt: TGTGCCAGCAGCTTGGCCGGGGGGGCAGTTTATCGCGAGACCCAGTACTTC

j_gene: TRBJ2-5
v_gene: TRBV19
d_gene: TRBD2
abundance: -
CDR3aa: CASSNSGRGGETQYF
CDR3nt: TGTGCCAGTAGTAATAGCGGGAGGGGAGGAGAGACCCAGTACTTC

j_gene: TRBJ2-7
v_gene: TRBV6-1
d_gene: TRBD1
abundance: -
CDR3aa: CASSRHLGQDYEQYF
CDR3nt: TGTGCCAGCAGCCGCCACTTGGGACAGGACTACGAGCAGTACTTC

j_gene: TRBJ1-3
v_gene: TRBV9
d_gene: -
abundance: -
CDR3aa: CASSVVGQGAGNTIYF
CDR3nt: TGTGCCAGCAGCGTAGTTGGGCAGGGTGCGGGAAACACCATATATTTT

j_gene: TRBJ2-7
v_gene: TRBV19
d_gene: TRBD1
abundance: -
CDR3aa: CASNSGTGDYEQYF
CDR3nt: TGTGCCAGCAACTCCGGGACAGGGGACTACGAGCAGTACTTC

j_gene: TRBJ1-6
v_gene: TRBV28
d_gene: -
abundance: -
CDR3aa: CASRGDRMKGSSYNSPLHF
CDR3nt: TGTGCCAGCAGGGGAGACAGGATGAAGGGAAGCTCCTATAATTCACCCCTCCACTTT

j_gene: TRBJ2-1
v_gene: TRBV13
d_gene: TRBD2
abundance: -
CDR3aa: CASSWTSGGNEQFF
CDR3nt: TGTGCCAGCAGCTGGACTAGCGGGGGGAATGAGCAGTTCTTC

j_gene: TRBJ2-2
v_gene: TRBV11-1
d_gene: -
abundance: -
CDR3aa: CASSLAQANTGELFF
CDR3nt: TGTGCCAGCAGCTTAGCCCAGGCGAACACCGGGGAGCTGTTTTTT

j_gene: TRBJ2-5
v_gene: TRBV29-1
d_gene: -
abundance: -
CDR3aa: CSVGGSPGTQYF
CDR3nt: TGCAGCGTTGGAGGTTCTCCGGGGACCCAGTACTTC

j_gene: TRBJ2-3
v_gene: TRBV7-9
d_gene: TRBD2
abundance: few
CDR3aa: CASSREGLRSTDTQYF
CDR3nt: TGTGCCAGCAGCCGGGAGGGACTGAGAAGCACAGATACGCAGTATTTT

j_gene: TRBJ2-6
v_gene: TRBV4-3
d_gene: -
abundance: few
CDR3aa: CASSQDLGSGANGLTF
CDR3nt: TGCGCCAGCAGCCAAGATCTGGGCTCTGGGGCCAACGGCCTGACTTTC

j_gene: TRBJ2-7
v_gene: TRBV6-1
d_gene: -
abundance: -
CDR3aa: CASSVAPTGKGPYEQYF
CDR3nt: TGTGCCAGCAGTGTTGCCCCTACAGGGAAGGGTCCCTACGAGCAGTACTTC

j_gene: TRBJ1-1
v_gene: TRBV29-1
d_gene: -
abundance: -
CDR3aa: CSGEGRGWGTEAFF
CDR3nt: TGCAGCGGCGAAGGTCGGGGGTGGGGCACTGAAGCTTTCTTT

j_gene: TRBJ2-7
v_gene: TRBV6-5
d_gene: TRBD2
abundance: -
CDR3aa: CASSFLAGPSYEQYF
CDR3nt: TGTGCCAGCAGTTTTCTAGCGGGTCCTTCCTACGAGCAGTACTTC

j_gene: TRBJ1-1
v_gene: TRBV7-2
d_gene: TRBD1
abundance: -
CDR3aa: CASTLGGRGRTEAFF
CDR3nt: TGTGCCAGCACCCTCGGGGGCAGGGGGCGAACTGAAGCTTTCTTT

j_gene: TRBJ2-7
v_gene: TRBV10-3
d_gene: TRBD2
abundance: -
CDR3aa: CAISESSSGIYEQYF
CDR3nt: TGTGCCATCAGTGAGTCGTCTAGCGGGATCTACGAGCAGTACTTC

j_gene: TRBJ1-1
v_gene: TRBV20-1
d_gene: TRBD1
abundance: -
CDR3aa: CIGQGGTEAFF
CDR3nt: TGCATCGGACAGGGGGGAACTGAAGCTTTCTTT